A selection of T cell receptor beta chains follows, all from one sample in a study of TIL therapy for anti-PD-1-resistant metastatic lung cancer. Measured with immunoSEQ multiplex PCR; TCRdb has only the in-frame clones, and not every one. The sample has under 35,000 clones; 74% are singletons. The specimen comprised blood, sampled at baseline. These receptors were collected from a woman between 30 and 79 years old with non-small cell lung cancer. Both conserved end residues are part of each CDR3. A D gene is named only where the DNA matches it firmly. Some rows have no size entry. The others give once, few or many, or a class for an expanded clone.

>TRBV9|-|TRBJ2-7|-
CASSVDWGTPEQYF
TGTGCCAGCAGCGTAGACTGGGGAACCCCCGAGCAGTACTTC
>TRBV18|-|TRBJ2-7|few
CASSPQPGQGEQYF
TGTGCCAGCTCACCACAGCCAGGGCAGGGGGAGCAGTACTTC
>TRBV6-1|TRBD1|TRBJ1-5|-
CASSEAVKGQGDF
TGTGCCAGCAGTGAAGCAGTGAAGGGACAGGGGGATTTT
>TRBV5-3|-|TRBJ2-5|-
CARSLYRQETQYF
TGTGCCAGAAGCTTATACAGGCAAGAGACCCAGTACTTC
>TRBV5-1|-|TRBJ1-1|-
CASSLDGMNTEAFF
TGCGCCAGCAGCTTGGATGGGATGAACACTGAAGCTTTCTTT
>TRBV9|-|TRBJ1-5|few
CASSVGNVGQPQHF
TGTGCCAGCAGCGTAGGAAATGTGGGTCAGCCCCAGCATTTT
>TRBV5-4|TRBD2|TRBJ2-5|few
CASSPGLAQETQYF
TGTGCCAGCAGCCCGGGACTAGCGCAAGAGACCCAGTACTTC
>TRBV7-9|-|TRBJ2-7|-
CASSPYTPEQYF
TGTGCCAGCAGCCCGTACACACCCGAGCAGTACTTC
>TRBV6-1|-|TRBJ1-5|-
CASSALRTVRNQPQHF
TGTGCCAGCAGTGCCCTCAGGACAGTAAGGAATCAGCCCCAGCATTTT
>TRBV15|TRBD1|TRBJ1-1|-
CATRTQGGTEAFF
TGTGCCACCAGGACACAGGGGGGGACTGAAGCTTTCTTT
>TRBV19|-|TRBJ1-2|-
CASSSTGTCGYTF
TGTGCCAGTAGCTCAACAGGGACCTGTGGCTACACCTTC
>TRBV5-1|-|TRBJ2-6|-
CASSGSVISGANVLTF
TGCGCCAGCAGCGGAAGCGTAATCTCTGGGGCCAACGTCCTGACTTTC
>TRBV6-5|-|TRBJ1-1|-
CASSRSGVNTEAFF
TGTGCCAGCAGTCGATCGGGGGTGAACACTGAAGCTTTCTTT
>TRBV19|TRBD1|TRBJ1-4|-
CATKWTGGPEKLFF
TGTGCCACAAAATGGACAGGGGGTCCTGAAAAACTGTTTTTT
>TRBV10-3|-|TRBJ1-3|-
CAIGEGGNTIYF
TGTGCCATCGGCGAAGGTGGAAACACCATATATTTT
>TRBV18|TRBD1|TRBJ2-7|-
CASSYRGPYEQYF
TGTGCCAGCTCTTACAGGGGGCCATACGAGCAGTACTTC
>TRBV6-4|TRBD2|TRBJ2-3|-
CASSADSGGSTDTQYF
TGTGCCAGCAGTGCCGATAGCGGGGGCAGCACAGATACGCAGTATTTT
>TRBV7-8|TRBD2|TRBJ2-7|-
CASSTGLVDYEQYF
TGTGCCAGCAGCACCGGACTAGTAGACTACGAGCAGTACTTC
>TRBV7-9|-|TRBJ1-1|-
CASSLGPTGNTEAFF
TGTGCCAGCAGCCTGGGACCGACAGGGAACACTGAAGCTTTCTTT